These 13 T cell receptor beta chains originate from one sample sequenced in a study of blood T cell repertoires in COVID-19. Produced via immunoSEQ multiplex PCR; TCRdb's table is partial and in-frame only. The data show 260,000 or so clones, about nine tenths seen once. Sequencing was performed on PBMCs or T cells enriched from blood (not recorded which). The receptors stem from a woman aged 30 to 39 with acute COVID-19.

The genes are TRBV27 and TRBJ1-4; 7 bases map to TRBD1. Unmatched junction bases numbered 17, after V lost 7 bases and J lost 0 bases. Looked up from germline, CDR1 is MNHEY and CDR2 is SMNVEV (reference sequence). The CDR3 spans 19 residues. The CDR3 nucleotides read TGTGCCAGCACCCCCTCATTTGGGGACAGCCAAGCAACTAATGAAAAACTGTTTTTT. This sequence encodes CASTPSFGDSQATNEKLFF.

This sequence joins TRBV5-4 and TRBJ2-5, with TRBD2 matching over 13 bases. Germline CDR1 reads SGHNT; CDR2 reads YYREEE (reference sequence). The CDR3 covers 18 residues. Trimming at V came to 4 bases and at J to 0 bases, leaving 9 bases not matched to a gene. The CDR3 is CASSVRLAGGLYQETQYF. The CDR3 coding sequence is TGTGCCAGCAGCGTCAGACTAGCGGGGGGCCTGTACCAAGAGACCCAGTACTTC.

This chain joins TRBV15 and TRBJ1-1; 8 bases fit TRBD1. The V gene's germline CDR1 is LNHNV and CDR2 YYDKDF (reference sequence). The J segment lost 1 base and the V segment lost 1 base, leaving 11 bases of the junction unmatched. The CDR3 has 18 residues. CDR3 sequence reads: CATSRVPENRGKNTEAFF. Written as DNA, the CDR3 is TGTGCCACCAGCAGAGTCCCCGAAAACAGGGGGAAGAACACTGAAGCTTTCTTT.

The chain uses TRBV6-5 and TRBJ1-1; a possible D gene is TRBD1 (6 bases). The CDR3 is made up of 14 amino acids. V was shortened by 6 bases and J by 4 bases, with 15 bases between the two germline ends. Germline CDR1 is MNHEY and CDR2 is SVGAGI. The CDR3 loop is CASRRTVAGTEAFF. The DNA for the CDR3 is TGTGCCAGCAGGCGGACAGTAGCAGGCACTGAAGCTTTCTTT.

V gene TRBV14 combines with J gene TRBJ2-2; 9 bases line up with TRBD2. V was clipped by 3 bases and J by 4 bases; unmatched bases: 6. The CDR3 is 16 residues long. Per germline, CDR1 SGHDN and CDR2 FVKESK. CDR3 region: CASSQKAGGPTGELFF. Written as DNA, the CDR3 is TGTGCCAGCAGCCAGAAAGCGGGGGGACCCACCGGGGAGCTGTTTTTT.

This clone came up a few times. The V call is TRBV5-1, the J call TRBJ1-6; D possibly corresponds to TRBD1 (5 bases). The CDR3 length is 13 residues. Germline-derived CDR1 and CDR2 are SGHRS and YFSETQ. V lost 6 bases, J lost 6 bases, and 10 bases lay in between. CDR3 residues: CASNMGGNSPLHF. The CDR3 DNA reads as TGCGCCAGCAACATGGGGGGTAATTCACCCCTCCACTTT.

V is TRBV6-5 and J is TRBJ1-1, with 9 bases lining up with TRBD1. The length of the CDR3 is 15 residues. Germline CDR1 is MNHEY and CDR2 is SVGAGI. V shed 6 bases, J shed 4 bases, and the junction held 9 bases outside the gene matches. The CDR3 loop is CASSRTGAVFTEAFF. The CDR3 DNA sequence: TGTGCCAGCAGCCGGACAGGGGCAGTATTCACTGAAGCTTTCTTT.

This chain joins TRBV10-3 and TRBJ1-5; no clear D gene. The V and J ends lost 0 bases and 5 bases respectively, with 5 bases between them. The CDR3 totals 13 residues. CDR1 is ENHRY and CDR2 is SYGVKD in the germline V gene. CDR3 coding DNA: TGTGCCATCAGTGAGTCCCGCGATCAGCCCCAGCATTTT. The encoded protein is CAISESRDQPQHF.

The chain uses TRBV10-3 and TRBJ2-3, with TRBD1 identical over 10 bases. The trim removed 0 bases at V and 3 bases at J, leaving 9 bases unmatched. CDR1 is ENHRY, CDR2 SYGVKD, per germline. CDR3 length equals 18 residues. Here the CDR3 reads CAISESSGTGAGTDTQYF. CDR3 sequence (DNA): TGTGCCATCAGTGAGTCCTCCGGGACAGGGGCTGGGACAGATACGCAGTATTTT.

Concerning this clone: A junction boundary mismatches the germline segment, possibly from a read error. The chain has TRBV6-5 and TRBJ2-7; 11 bases are a match to TRBD1. CDR1 MNHEY and CDR2 SVGAGI come from the germline V gene. The CDR3 is 13 residues long. The CDR3 protein is CASSRRDRGSQEF. The CDR3 coding sequence is TGTGCCAGCAGCCGCCGGGACAGGGGGTCCCAGGAGTTC.

The count of this clone is one. V and J are TRBV19 and TRBJ2-3, with 9 bases matching TRBD2. CDR1 and CDR2 from the germline V gene are LNHDA and SQIVND (reference sequence). The CDR3 is made up of 16 amino acids. J was trimmed by 5 bases and V by 5 bases; bases with no gene match: 11. The CDR3 bases are TGTGCCAGTAGTTTCAACCCAGGCGGGGGGGGAGATACGCAGTATTTT. Its protein product is CASSFNPGGGGDTQYF.

The CDR3 sequence is CASSPQGLGDQPQHF. CDR3 bases: TGTGCCAGCAGTCCGCAGGGGCTAGGGGATCAGCCCCAGCATTTT. V is TRBV6-2 or TRBV6-3 and J is TRBJ1-5, with TRBD1 as a possible D gene (6 bases). V lost 5 bases to trimming and J lost 5 bases, with 16 bases between them. CDR1 is MNHEY and CDR2 is SVGEGT in the germline V gene. This CDR3 contains 15 residues.

This clone was recorded once. The chain has TRBV2 and TRBJ1-1, with D perhaps TRBD1 (6 bases). There are 14 residues in the CDR3. V lost 6 bases, J lost 11 bases, and 22 bases lay in between. Germline V lookup: CDR1 SNHLY, CDR2 FYNNEI. In nucleotides, the CDR3 is TGTGCCAGCAGGGGCCTCCAGGGGTCCACCGGGGCTTTCTTT. It encodes CASRGLQGSTGAFF.